This T cell receptor (beta chain) appears in the sequencing data of a study of human T cells and chemical hapten exposure. Findings and limits, study-wide: Since the donors had alopecia, their immune response may not be the same as that of healthy people.

Time point meaning: patch test 2, 6 weeks after DPC sensitization. Treatment defined: therapeutic diphenylcyclopropenone sensitization with weekly scalp DPC. V lost 0 bases to trimming and J lost 0 bases, with 8 bases between them. The CDR3 spans 14 residues. CDR1 is SQVTM and CDR2 is ANQGSEA in the germline V gene. The library tagged individual cDNA molecules with unique molecular identifiers. TCRdb called the RACE reads again in MiXCR, with one record for every CDR3 protein. This sample carries roughly 52,000 distinct CDR3 sequences, 8.5% to 10% of them seen once, and the ten largest clones take roughly 1.7%. This clonotype came up a few times. No antigen is known for it.

The gene calls are TRBV29-1 and TRBJ1-1; D uncertain. This clonotype was sampled from a woman between 50 and 59 years old with alopecia areata. Some clones in this sample may be carry-over from other donors' samples. This specimen consisted of whole blood, obtained in connection with sensitization to the hapten diphenylcyclopropenone (DPC). As DNA, the CDR3 is TGCAGCGTTGAAGATCCTGGGATGAACACTGAAGCTTTCTTT. Translation gives CSVEDPGMNTEAFF.